The TCR beta chain under discussion was sequenced for a study of blood T cell repertoires in COVID-19. On the study more broadly: Nucleic acid was either cDNA or gDNA, and it came from T cells, B-cell-depleted T cells, or PBMCs.

Living in 24 US areas, the participants were between roughly 18 and 90 years of age. Repertoires were generated with immunoSEQ multiplex PCR, while TCRdb's copy carries only in-frame clones and drops some. This table has around 200,000 clones, 80% to 90% appearing once. Per the germline V gene, CDR1 is LNHDA and CDR2 is SQIVND (reference sequence). Trimming stripped 5 bases from V and 1 base from J, with 14 bases between. This CDR3 is built from 15 residues. The receptor was isolated from a man aged 40-55 years who had recovered from COVID-19. The material sequenced was PBMCs or T cells enriched from blood (not recorded which). V usage is TRBV19 and J usage is TRBJ1-1; D gene uncertain. CDR3 sequence: CASSPIPPGNTEAFF. DNA of the CDR3: TGTGCCAGTAGTCCTATACCTCCGGGGAACACTGAAGCTTTCTTT.